The 6 T cell receptor beta chains below were found in one sample sequenced in a study of blood T cell repertoires in COVID-19. Sequencing used immunoSEQ multiplex PCR; TCRdb keeps in-frame clones, though not all of them. The sample holds roughly 61,000 clones, just over 70% seen once. Sample: PBMCs or T cells enriched from blood (not recorded which). All receptors come from an older woman who had been exposed to COVID-19.

The chain recombines TRBV2 with TRBJ1-5; D gene uncertain. The CDR3 has 13 amino acids. Germline values: CDR1 SNHLY, CDR2 FYNNEI. Trimming removed 5 bases from V and 5 bases from J, with 10 bases in between. CDR3 nucleotide sequence: TGTGCCAGCAGTTCGACACTTTATCAGCCCCAGCATTTT. It yields the protein CASSSTLYQPQHF.

V is TRBV29-1 and J is TRBJ2-1; TRBD1 matches 7 bases. CDR3 length: 11 amino acids. V lost 6 bases, J lost 10 bases, and 6 bases stayed unmatched. Germline loops: CDR1 SQVTM, CDR2 ANQGSEA. Here the CDR3 reads CSVTGPGEQFF. CDR3 nucleotide sequence: TGCAGCGTGACAGGGCCTGGGGAGCAGTTCTTC.

Written as DNA, the CDR3 is TGTGCCAGCAGTTTAAATGGGCAGGGTCCCTATGGCTACACCTTC. It specifies CASSLNGQGPYGYTF. The V call is TRBV28, the J call TRBJ1-2, with D tentatively TRBD1 (5 bases). CDR1 MDHEN and CDR2 SYDVKM come from the germline V gene. V was shortened by 2 bases and J by 4 bases, with 14 bases between the two germline ends. The CDR3 is 15 residues long.

This clone came up a few times. The chain uses TRBV5-1 and TRBJ1-6, with D possibly TRBD1 on 5 matching bases. This CDR3 comprises 15 residues. Germline V lookup: CDR1 SGHRS, CDR2 YFSETQ. Deletions cut 3 bases from V and 6 bases from J, with 13 bases between. The CDR3: CASSSRATSNSPLHF. CDR3 sequence (DNA): TGCGCCAGCAGCTCCAGGGCGACCTCTAATTCACCCCTCCACTTT.

This clone is a singleton in its sample. The V call is TRBV9, the J call TRBJ2-5; possibly TRBD1 for D (5 bases). CDR3 size: 15 residues. CDR1 is SGDLS and CDR2 is YYNGEE in the germline V gene. Trimming removed 2 bases from V and 1 base from J, with 12 bases in between. CDR3 sequence: CASSVSQGSQETQYF. The CDR3 DNA is TGTGCCAGCAGCGTTTCTCAGGGATCCCAAGAGACCCAGTACTTC. Filled out from reference TRBV9 and TRBJ2-5, the complete variable domain reads DSGVTQTPKHLITATGQRVTLRCSPRSGDLSVYWYQQSLDQGLQFLIQYYNGEERAKGNILERFSAQQFPDLHSELNLSSLELGDSALYFCASSVSQGSQETQYFGPGTRLLVL.

This clone was seen a few times. V usage is TRBV7-9 and J usage is TRBJ2-2, with unresolved D. Germline V gene sequence: CDR1 SEHNR, CDR2 FQNEAQ (reference sequence). The ends were cut back, 3 bases at V and 5 bases at J, with 16 bases in the middle. The CDR3 has 16 residues. The CDR3 sequence: CASSFVRSTRTGELFF. The CDR3 DNA reads as TGTGCCAGCAGCTTTGTTCGGAGTACCAGAACCGGGGAGCTGTTTTTT.